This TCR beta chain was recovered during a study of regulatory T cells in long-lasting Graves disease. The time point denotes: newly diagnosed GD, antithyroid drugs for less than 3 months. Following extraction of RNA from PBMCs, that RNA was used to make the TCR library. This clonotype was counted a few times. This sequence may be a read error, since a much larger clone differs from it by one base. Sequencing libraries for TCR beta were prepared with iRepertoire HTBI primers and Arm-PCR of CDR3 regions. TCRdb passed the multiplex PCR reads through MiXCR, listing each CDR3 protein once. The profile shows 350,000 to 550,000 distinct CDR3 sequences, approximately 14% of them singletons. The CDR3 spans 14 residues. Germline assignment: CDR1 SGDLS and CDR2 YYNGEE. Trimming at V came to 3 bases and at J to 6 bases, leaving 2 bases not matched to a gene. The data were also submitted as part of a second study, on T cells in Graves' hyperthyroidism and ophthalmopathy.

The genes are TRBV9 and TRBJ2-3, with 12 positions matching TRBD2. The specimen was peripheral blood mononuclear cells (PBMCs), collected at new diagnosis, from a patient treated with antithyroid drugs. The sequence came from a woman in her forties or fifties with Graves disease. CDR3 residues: CASSGTSGKDTQYF. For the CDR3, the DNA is TGTGCCAGCAGCGGGACTAGCGGGAAGGATACGCAGTATTTT.